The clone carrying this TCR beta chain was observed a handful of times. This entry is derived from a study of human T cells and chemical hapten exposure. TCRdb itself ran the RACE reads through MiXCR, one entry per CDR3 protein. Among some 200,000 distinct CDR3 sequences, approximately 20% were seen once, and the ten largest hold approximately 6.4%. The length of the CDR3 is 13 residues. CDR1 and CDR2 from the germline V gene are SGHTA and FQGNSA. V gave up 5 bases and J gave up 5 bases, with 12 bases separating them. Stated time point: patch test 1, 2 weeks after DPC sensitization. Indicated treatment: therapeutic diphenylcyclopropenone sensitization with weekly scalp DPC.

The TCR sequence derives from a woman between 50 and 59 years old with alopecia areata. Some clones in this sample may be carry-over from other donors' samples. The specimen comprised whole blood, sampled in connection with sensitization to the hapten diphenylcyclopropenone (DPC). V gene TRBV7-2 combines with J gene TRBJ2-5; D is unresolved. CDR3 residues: CASSQPPTETQYF. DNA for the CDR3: TGTGCCAGCAGCCAGCCCCCCACGGAGACCCAGTACTTC.